This T cell receptor (beta chain) was identified in a study of PD-1 blockade in classical Hodgkin lymphoma. Study-level points and caveats: The CD4+ diversity rise by C4D1 was clearest in complete responders. Patients newly diagnosed and complete responders had comparable baseline diversity. Nothing has yet pinned down what causes the repertoire differences, possibly disease activity or prior therapy.

Assay used: immunoSEQ multiplex PCR; TCRdb lists only in-frame clones, some missing. The sample includes roughly 92,000 clones, roughly 92% seen only once; the top ten take 2.5% to 3%. As concerns this clone: The antigen is not known.

This CDR3 is 13 amino acids long. The germline gives CDR1 SNHLY, CDR2 FYNNEI. Trimming took 4 bases from V and 7 from J, leaving 14 bases between them. All patients relapsed after autologous stem cell transplantation, and brentuximab vedotin exposure varied. Sequencing was performed on peripheral blood mononuclear cells (PBMCs), taken at baseline. The clonotype was recovered from a human donor with classical Hodgkin lymphoma. The V and J genes are TRBV2 and TRBJ2-7, with D tentatively TRBD2 (7 bases). Here the CDR3 DNA reads TGTGCCAGCAGTGCCACCGGGGGGCGGGAGCAGTACTTC. This gives the protein CASSATGGREQYF. The whole variable domain, remainder taken from reference TRBV2 and TRBJ2-7, is EPEVTQTPSHQVTQMGQEVILRCVPISNHLYFYWYRQILGQKVEFLVSFYNNEISEKSEIFDDQFSVERPDGSNFTLKIRSTKLEDSAMYFCASSATGGREQYFGPGTRLTVT.